This record looks at one TCR beta chain sequence and its context. The antigen is undetermined. These data belong to a study of cytomegalovirus exposure and HLA in healthy donors. General study points: Previous analysis showed most TCR beta V segments were productive about 87% or about 30% of the time.

Primers for the PCR totalled 60 Vbeta and 13 Jbeta. TCRdb keeps only in-frame clones here, not all; method: immunoSEQ multiplex PCR. This table lists about 83,000 clones. Germline V CDR1 and CDR2: MGHRA, YSYEKL. The ends were cut back, 4 bases at V and 0 bases at J, with 12 bases in the middle. CDR3 length: 15 amino acids. This receptor was identified in a man aged 18-30 years in good health and CMV-seropositive. Sequenced material: PBMCs. V and J are TRBV4-1 and TRBJ1-2; no firm D call. CDR3 amino acids: CASSRVQRANYGYTF. The CDR3 DNA reads as TGCGCCAGCAGCCGAGTACAGAGAGCTAACTATGGCTACACCTTC.